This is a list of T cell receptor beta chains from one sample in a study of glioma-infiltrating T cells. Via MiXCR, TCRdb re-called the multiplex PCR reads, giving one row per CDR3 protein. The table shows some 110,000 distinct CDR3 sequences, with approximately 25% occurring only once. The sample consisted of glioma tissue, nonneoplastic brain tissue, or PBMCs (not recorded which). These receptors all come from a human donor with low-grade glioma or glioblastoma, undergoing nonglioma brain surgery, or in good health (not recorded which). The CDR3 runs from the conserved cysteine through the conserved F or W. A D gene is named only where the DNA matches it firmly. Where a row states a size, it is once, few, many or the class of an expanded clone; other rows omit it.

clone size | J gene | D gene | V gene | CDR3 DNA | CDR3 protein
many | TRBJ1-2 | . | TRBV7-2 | TGTGCCAGCAGCTTAGGGGGGGGGCTTCATGGCTACACCTTC | CASSLGGGLHGYTF
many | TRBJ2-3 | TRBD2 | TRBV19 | TGTGCCAGTAGTATCTCTAGCGGGGGGACAGATACGCAGTATTTT | CASSISSGGTDTQYF
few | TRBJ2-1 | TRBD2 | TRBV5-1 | TGCGCCAGCAGCTCTCGACTAGCGGGAGGGCTAAACAATGAGCAGTTCTTC | CASSSRLAGGLNNEQFF
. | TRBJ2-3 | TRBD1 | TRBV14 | TGTGCCAGCAGCCAAAATTTCGACAGGGCCTATAGCACGGATACGCAGTATTTT | CASSQNFDRAYSTDTQYF
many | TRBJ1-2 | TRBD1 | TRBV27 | TGTGCCAGCAGCCGCGACAGGGCTAACTATGGCTACACCTTC | CASSRDRANYGYTF
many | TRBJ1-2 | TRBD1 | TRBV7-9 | TGTGCCAGCAGCATTGACAGGGGGCTATCGGGCTACACCTTC | CASSIDRGLSGYTF
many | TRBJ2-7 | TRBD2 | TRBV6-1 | TGTGCCAGCACCTCCCTCGGCAGCGGGGAAGTTAACCGCTACGAGCAGTACTTC | CASTSLGSGEVNRYEQYF
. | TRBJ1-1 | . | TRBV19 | TGTGCCAGTAGAGGGGGAGGGAGCAGCGCGAAAACTGAAGCTTTCTTT | CASRGGGSSAKTEAFF
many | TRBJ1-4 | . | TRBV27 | TGTGCCAGCAGTTTACTGGGGGGTAATGAAAAACTGTTTTTT | CASSLLGGNEKLFF
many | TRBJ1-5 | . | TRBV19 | TGTGCCAGTAGTATAGCTAGGGCATATCAGCCCCAGCATTTT | CASSIARAYQPQHF
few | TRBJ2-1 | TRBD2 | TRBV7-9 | TGTGCCAGCAGCTTAGGGCAGCGGGAGGGCCCGCTCAATGAGCAGTTCTTC | CASSLGQREGPLNEQFF
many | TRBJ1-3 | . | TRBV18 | TGTGCCAGCTCACCCTCCGACGGAAACACCATATATTTT | CASSPSDGNTIYF
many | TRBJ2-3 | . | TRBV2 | TGTGCCAGCAGTCTCACCGAGGGCAATGGAGATACGCAGTATTTT | CASSLTEGNGDTQYF
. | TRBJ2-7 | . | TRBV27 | TGTGCCGCCGGCCTGGCCCTCATGCGTGAGCAGTACTTC | CAAGLALMREQYF
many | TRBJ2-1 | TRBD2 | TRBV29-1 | TGCAGCGTTTGGCGGGAGGGGCAGTTCTTC | CSVWREGQFF
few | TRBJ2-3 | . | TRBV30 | TGTGCCTGGAGTGGCGACAGCACAGATACGCAGTATTTT | CAWSGDSTDTQYF
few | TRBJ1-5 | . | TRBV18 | TGTGCCAGCTCACCGCCAGCCCGGGATCAGCCCCAGCATTTT | CASSPPARDQPQHF
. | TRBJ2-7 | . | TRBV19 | TGTGCCAGTAGTGTAGGGGTAGATCTAGAGCAGTACTTC | CASSVGVDLEQYF
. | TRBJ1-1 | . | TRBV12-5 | TGTGCTAGTGGTTTGAGTGGGTCTTTGAACACTGAAGCTTTCTTT | CASGLSGSLNTEAFF
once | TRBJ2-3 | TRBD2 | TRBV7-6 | TGTGCCAGCAGCCCGAGGACTAGCGGGAGGGAGAGGGCTAGCACAGATACGCAGTATTTT | CASSPRTSGRERASTDTQYF
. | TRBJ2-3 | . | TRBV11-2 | TGTGCCAGCAGCCTGGACAGTCTACGGACAGATACGCAGTATTTT | CASSLDSLRTDTQYF
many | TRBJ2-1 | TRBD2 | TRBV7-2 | TGTGCCAGCACCTATGATAGGACTAGCGGTGAGCAGTTCTTC | CASTYDRTSGEQFF
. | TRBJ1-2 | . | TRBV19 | TGTGCCAGTAGACAATCCAGGGGAAACTATGGCTACACCTTC | CASRQSRGNYGYTF
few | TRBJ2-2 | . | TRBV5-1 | TGCGCCAGCAGCCTAGGTTCGGGACGCACCGGGGAGCTGTTTTTT | CASSLGSGRTGELFF
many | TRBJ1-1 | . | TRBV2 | TGTGCCAGGGAACAGCACACTGAAGCTTTCTTT | CAREQHTEAFF
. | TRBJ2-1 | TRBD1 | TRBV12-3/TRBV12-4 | TGTGCCAGCAGTTTGGGGACAGGGTGGTATGAGCAGTTCTTC | CASSLGTGWYEQFF
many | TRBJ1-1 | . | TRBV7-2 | TGTGCCAGCAGCTTAGATCCCAAGGGGCCTGAAGCTTTCTTT | CASSLDPKGPEAFF
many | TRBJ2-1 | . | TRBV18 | TGTGCCAGCTCACCTACGAGAGAGTACAATGAGCAGTTCTTC | CASSPTREYNEQFF
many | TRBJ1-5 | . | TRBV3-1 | TGTGCCAGCAGCCAAGGGCGGCCCCAGGGGCCCCAGCATTTT | CASSQGRPQGPQHF
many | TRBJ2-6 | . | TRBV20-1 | TGCAGTGCTAGGTCAAGCTCTGGGGCCAACGTCCTGACTTTC | CSARSSSGANVLTF
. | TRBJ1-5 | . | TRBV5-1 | TGCGCCAGCAGTAGGGCTGCCGATCAGCCCCAGCATTTT | CASSRAADQPQHF
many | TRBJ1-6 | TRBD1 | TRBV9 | TGTGCCAGCGGAGAGGGGACAGGGAACTCACCCCTCCACTTT | CASGEGTGNSPLHF